These 20 T cell receptor beta chains came from one sample sequenced in a study of blood T cell repertoires in COVID-19 (dated by TCRdb to 2019 to 2021). Libraries came from the immunoSEQ multiplex PCR assay. TCRdb carries this immuneACCESS record with in-frame sequences only. Its versions omit some clonotypes, under half of them owing to an unresolved V gene in the studies checked, with the rest unexplained. Here the sample has 150,000 to 200,000 clones; 85% to 90% occur a single time. Of the sample, 0.99% is held by the ten largest clones. Sequencing was performed on peripheral blood. These TCRs come from a man younger than 30 with acute or convalescent COVID-19.

This chain connects TRBV3-1 (or the pseudogene TRBV3-2) to TRBJ2-5; 13 nucleotides agree with TRBD2. The CDR3 has 15 residues. CDR1 and CDR2 from the germline V gene are LGHDT and YNNKEL (reference sequence). Trimming at V came to 5 bases and at J to 4 bases, leaving 4 bases not matched to a gene. The CDR3 sequence is CASSFTSGGVETQYF. The CDR3 coding sequence is TGTGCCAGCAGCTTTACTAGCGGGGGGGTAGAGACCCAGTACTTC.

The J gene is TRBJ1-6, the V gene TRBV3-1 (or the pseudogene TRBV3-2), with a tentative D call TRBD1 (5 bases). Germline loops: CDR1 LGHDT, CDR2 YNNKEL (reference sequence). V lost 3 bases to trimming and J lost 0 bases, with 12 bases between them. The CDR3 is 17 amino acids. The CDR3 region has the DNA TGTGCCAGCAGCCATACCCAGGGTTTCTCCTATAATTCACCCCTCCACTTT. As protein: CASSHTQGFSYNSPLHF.

This clone showed up just once. The chain joins TRBV19 to TRBJ1-6, with D perhaps matching TRBD1 (5 bases). This CDR3 is built from 14 residues. V was clipped by 5 bases and J by 6 bases, with 11 bases between them. CDR1 and CDR2 (germline): LNHDA, SQIVND (reference sequence). The CDR3 sequence: CASSGQGGNSPLHF. The CDR3 DNA sequence: TGTGCCAGTAGTGGTCAGGGTGGTAATTCACCCCTCCACTTT.

V is TRBV30 and J is TRBJ1-4; D remains unclear. The V end was cut by 3 bases, the J end by 3 bases, with 14 bases between. Germline CDR1 is GTSNPN and CDR2 is SVGIG (reference sequence). The CDR3 contains 15 residues. In DNA form, the CDR3 reads TGTGCCTGGAGCGACCCGAATCGGGCTAATGAAAAACTGTTTTTT. Protein product: CAWSDPNRANEKLFF.

The V and J genes are TRBV6-4 and TRBJ1-1, with D unclear. This CDR3 has 13 residues. Germline CDR1 and CDR2: MRHNA and SNTAGT. V was cut by 6 bases and J by 2 bases, with 10 bases left in between. CDR3 residues: CASSAVRNTEAFF. The DNA for the CDR3 is TGTGCCAGCAGCGCGGTCCGAAACACTGAAGCTTTCTTT.

The gene calls are TRBV5-1 and TRBJ1-6; 9 bases are a match to TRBD1. Germline V gene data show CDR1 as SGHRS and CDR2 as YFSETQ. V was pared by 3 bases and J by 13 bases, with 11 bases of the junction left unmatched. CDR3 size: 15 residues. This chain's CDR3 is CASSSGTGSFFPLHF. The CDR3, as DNA: TGCGCCAGCAGCTCCGGGACAGGGAGCTTTTTCCCCCTCCACTTT.

This clone was recorded only once. The chain is built from TRBV10-3 and TRBJ1-1; D possibly corresponds to TRBD1 (5 bases). The length of the CDR3 is 13 residues. Deletions cut 5 bases from V and 2 bases from J, with 9 bases between. Germline assignment: CDR1 ENHRY and CDR2 SYGVKD. The CDR3 sequence: CAISPQGNTEAFF. The DNA of the CDR3 is TGTGCCATCAGTCCTCAGGGTAACACTGAAGCTTTCTTT.

The chain combines TRBV19 with TRBJ2-6; unclear D gene. Germline values: CDR1 LNHDA, CDR2 SQIVND (reference sequence). Trimming stripped 2 bases from V and 0 bases from J, with 8 bases between. The CDR3 is 16 amino acids. The DNA for the CDR3 is TGTGCCAGTAGTATATATCGCGGCTCTGGGGCCAACGTCCTGACTTTC. It yields the protein CASSIYRGSGANVLTF.

CDR3 protein: CASSVEGVSTDTQYF. CDR3 sequence (DNA): TGTGCCAGCAGTGTCGAGGGGGTTAGCACAGATACGCAGTATTTT. This chain joins TRBV6-4 and TRBJ2-3; a weak D match, TRBD1 (6 bases). CDR1 and CDR2 (germline): MRHNA, SNTAGT. The CDR3 sequence is 15 residues long. Trimming stripped 4 bases from V and 0 bases from J, with 11 bases between.

The chain employs TRBV7-7 and TRBJ1-1; D is possibly TRBD1 (5 bases). This CDR3 has 15 residues. Germline CDR1 reads SSHAT; CDR2 reads FNYEAQ (reference sequence). V lost 5 bases, J lost 4 bases, and 17 bases lay in between. The CDR3 nucleotides are TGTGCCAGCAGCCCCATTGGACACCTGGGCACTGAAGCTTTCTTT. Translation gives CASSPIGHLGTEAFF.

The V gene is TRBV6-5, the J gene TRBJ1-5, with TRBD1 matching 7 bases. V gave up 10 bases and J gave up 3 bases; unmatched junction bases: 6. The CDR3 is 13 amino acids. From germline, CDR1 is MNHEY and CDR2 SVGAGI. The CDR3 loop reads CAINTGVNQPQHF. CDR3 in DNA: TGTGCCATCAATACAGGGGTCAATCAGCCCCAGCATTTT.

The rearrangement links TRBV12-3 or TRBV12-4 to TRBJ2-3; no clear D. This CDR3 contains 12 residues. V was shortened by 6 bases and J by 1 base, with 5 bases between the two germline ends. CDR3 sequence reads: CASRPGTDTQYF. In DNA, the CDR3 is TGTGCCAGCAGACCGGGCACAGATACGCAGTATTTT.

This chain uses TRBV7-9 with TRBJ2-7, with 7 positions matching TRBD2. V lost 6 bases to trimming and J lost 1 base; unmatched junction nucleotides: 3. The germline V gene has CDR1 SEHNR and CDR2 FQNEAQ (reference sequence). The CDR3 runs to 13 residues. CDR3 in DNA: TGTGCCAGCAGATCCGGGGGGTCCTACGAGCAGTACTTC. It encodes CASRSGGSYEQYF.

The CDR3 spells CASSQDRRLYTGELFF. The CDR3 coding sequence is TGTGCCAGCAGCCAAGATCGAAGACTCTACACCGGGGAGCTGTTTTTT. V and J are TRBV3-1 (or the pseudogene TRBV3-2) and TRBJ2-2, with D unclear. V lost 0 bases to trimming and J lost 3 bases, with 11 bases between them. This CDR3 has 16 amino acids. Looked up from germline, CDR1 is LGHDT and CDR2 is YNNKEL (reference sequence).

V gene TRBV12-3 or TRBV12-4 combines with J gene TRBJ2-3; D call uncertain. Trimming pared 6 bases from V and 7 bases from J, leaving 8 bases between. The CDR3 has 11 amino acids. The CDR3 sequence: CASSTIYTQYF. For the CDR3, the DNA is TGTGCCAGCAGCACTATTTATACGCAGTATTTT.

The chain is built from TRBV28 and TRBJ2-1, with D hard to call. Germline V gene lookup returns CDR1 MDHEN and CDR2 SYDVKM. CDR3 size: 11 residues. Trimming stripped 5 bases from V and 7 bases from J, with 6 bases between. CDR3 coding DNA: TGTGCCAGCAGTATCAGGAATGAGCAGTTCTTC. It yields the protein CASSIRNEQFF.

V and J are TRBV7-9 and TRBJ2-3, with D perhaps TRBD2 (5 bases). The CDR3 runs 14 residues. The germline gives CDR1 SEHNR, CDR2 FQNEAQ (reference sequence). V shed 7 bases and J shed 2 bases, with 13 bases lying between them. The CDR3, as DNA: TGTGCCAGCACCCCCGGACTCGCCACAGATACGCAGTATTTT. This encodes CASTPGLATDTQYF.

In its sample, this clone was seen a few times. V usage is TRBV7-3 and J usage is TRBJ2-7, with D possibly TRBD2 on 7 matching bases. The CDR3 spans 14 residues. Trimming removed 5 bases at V and 6 bases at J, with 17 bases between. Germline CDR1 and CDR2: SGHTA and FQGTGA. CDR3 nucleotides: TGTGCCAGCAGCGGCGGGGGCCCTACTACCGAGCAGTACTTC. Its protein is CASSGGGPTTEQYF.

The chain carries TRBV4-2 and TRBJ1-2; 7 nucleotides align to TRBD1. Germline trimming cut 2 bases from V and 4 bases from J; bases unmatched to any gene: 13. This CDR3 spans 17 amino acids. In germline, CDR1 is LGHNA, CDR2 YNFKEQ. The CDR3 protein is CASSQLLQGSLGYGYTF. The CDR3 nucleotides are TGTGCCAGCAGCCAACTGCTACAGGGGAGTCTTGGCTATGGCTACACCTTC.

This clone was observed once. CDR3 sequence: CASSLALAGVTDTQYF. DNA of the CDR3: TGTGCCAGCAGCTTGGCCCTAGCGGGGGTCACAGATACGCAGTATTTT. The rearrangement links TRBV11-1 to TRBJ2-3, with 10 bases lining up with TRBD2. Per germline, CDR1 SGHAT and CDR2 FQDESV (reference sequence). This CDR3 has 16 amino acids. V gave up 3 bases and J gave up 2 bases; unmatched junction bases: 5.